The 26 T cell receptor beta chains presented below share a single source sample, sequenced in a study of T cell responses to AZD1222 COVID-19 vaccine. The protocol was immunoSEQ multiplex PCR, while the TCRdb copy is restricted to in-frame clones and leaves out a portion. The table lists 150,000 or so clones, 80% to 90% of them singletons, with 5.1% in the top ten. The sample in question was peripheral blood, obtained on day 0 of AZD1222 vaccination. The receptors derive from an adult in good health.

In DNA form, the CDR3 reads TGTGCCAGCAGCTTAGCCACAGCAGCCCCCTACGAGCAGTACTTC. Its protein product is CASSLATAAPYEQYF. The chain has TRBV7-2 and TRBJ2-7; D not resolved. CDR1 and CDR2 (germline): SGHTA, FQGNSA. The CDR3 totals 15 residues. The V and J ends lost 0 bases and 2 bases respectively, with 11 bases between them.

V is TRBV28 and J is TRBJ1-5; D is undetermined. The ends were cut back, 5 bases at V and 1 base at J, with 18 bases in the middle. The germline V gene has CDR1 MDHEN and CDR2 SYDVKM. The CDR3 runs to 17 residues. The CDR3 region is CASSLTEGIKSNQPQHF. The CDR3 DNA sequence: TGTGCCAGCAGTCTAACCGAAGGTATTAAAAGCAATCAGCCCCAGCATTTT.

This chain connects TRBV4-3 to TRBJ2-7, with 15 bases fitting TRBD2. The CDR3 loop spans 20 amino acids. Germline V gives CDR1 LGHNA, CDR2 YSLEER. Trimming at V came to 1 base and at J to 1 base, leaving 11 bases not matched to a gene. The CDR3 spells CASSQVRALGLAGGSYEQYF. The CDR3 bases are TGCGCCAGCAGCCAAGTACGCGCATTGGGACTAGCGGGGGGTTCCTACGAGCAGTACTTC.

The V call is TRBV11-1, the J call TRBJ1-6; D gene ambiguous. V was clipped by 2 bases and J by 7 bases, with 9 bases between them. From germline, CDR1 is SGHAT and CDR2 FQDESV (reference sequence). The CDR3 consists of 14 residues. This CDR3 is CASSLNPKNSPLHF. CDR3 sequence (DNA): TGTGCCAGCAGCTTAAATCCCAAGAATTCACCCCTCCACTTT.

The chain has TRBV5-1 and TRBJ2-3; 12 bases align to TRBD2. Germline CDR1 is SGHRS and CDR2 is YFSETQ. The CDR3 extends over 17 amino acids. Germline trimming cut 0 bases from V and 6 bases from J; bases unmatched to any gene: 8. The CDR3: CASSLARRLAGVDTQYF. The CDR3 region has the DNA TGCGCCAGCAGCTTGGCCAGGAGACTAGCGGGAGTGGATACGCAGTATTTT.

Details on this clone: Distinct nucleotide sequences in the sample also encode this CDR3. The chain links TRBV7-2 to TRBJ1-4; D gene ambiguous. The germline V gene has CDR1 SGHTA and CDR2 FQGNSA. V was pared by 0 bases and J by 4 bases, with 6 bases between. The CDR3 consists of 14 residues. The CDR3 here is CASSLAGFNEKLFF. In DNA form, the CDR3 reads TGTGCCAGCAGCTTAGCGGGGTTTAATGAAAAACTGTTTTTT.

J is TRBJ2-7 and V is TRBV19, with D possibly being TRBD2 (7 bases). Trimming left V 4 bases short and J 4 bases short, with 14 bases between. Per the germline V gene, CDR1 is LNHDA and CDR2 is SQIVND (reference sequence). The length of the CDR3 is 14 residues. The CDR3 DNA reads as TGTGCCAGTAGTACCCTAGGGGGGGGGTACGAGCAGTACTTC. This translates into CASSTLGGGYEQYF.

J is TRBJ1-4 and V is TRBV4-1, with D possibly matching TRBD1 (6 bases). Trimming took off 1 base at V and 0 bases at J, with 15 bases between the two ends. The CDR3 is 18 amino acids. Germline lookup yields CDR1 MGHRA and CDR2 YSYEKL. For the CDR3, the DNA is TGCGCCAGCAGCCAAGTGGTCCGGGACACAACAACTAATGAAAAACTGTTTTTT. Protein sequence: CASSQVVRDTTTNEKLFF.

J is TRBJ1-5 and V is TRBV12-3 or TRBV12-4, with D hard to call. There are 13 residues in the CDR3. The ends were cut back, 2 bases at V and 5 bases at J, with 7 bases in the middle. CDR3 DNA: TGTGCCAGCAGTTTAACAGCCGATCAGCCCCAGCATTTT. Translated, it gives CASSLTADQPQHF.

This rearrangement joins TRBV7-2 to TRBJ1-6; D not resolved. V lost 2 bases and J lost 4, with 6 bases in between. Germline V gene lookup returns CDR1 SGHTA and CDR2 FQGNSA. The CDR3 is made up of 14 amino acids. The CDR3 loop is CASSLIGYNSPLHF. The CDR3 DNA sequence: TGTGCCAGCAGCTTAATCGGTTATAATTCACCCCTCCACTTT.

The V call is TRBV19, the J call TRBJ1-5, with D perhaps TRBD1 (5 bases). The CDR3 sequence is 17 residues long. The V end was cut by 3 bases, the J end by 0 bases, with 15 bases between. The germline V gene encodes CDR1 LNHDA and CDR2 SQIVND (reference sequence). Written as DNA, the CDR3 is TGTGCCAGTAGTATCCCCCCGATCGGGGGTAGCAATCAGCCCCAGCATTTT. It encodes CASSIPPIGGSNQPQHF.

Points on this clone: The same CDR3 is also encoded by other DNA sequences in this sample. The chain is built from TRBV9 and TRBJ1-6; D not resolved. Trimming took off 0 bases at V and 9 bases at J, with 10 bases between the two ends. This CDR3 comprises 14 residues. CDR1 and CDR2 from the germline V gene are SGDLS and YYNGEE. The CDR3 DNA follows: TGTGCCAGCAGCGTAGCAGGCGGAGGTTCACCCCTCCACTTT. It is translated as CASSVAGGGSPLHF.

This sequence joins TRBV4-2 and TRBJ2-1; a possible D gene is TRBD2 (6 bases). The CDR3 has 16 residues. Germline V CDR1 and CDR2: LGHNA, YNFKEQ. V was cut by 1 base and J by 3 bases, with 13 bases left in between. The CDR3 coding sequence is TGTGCCAGCAGCCAAGTTGCCGGGACTCTCTACAATGAGCAGTTCTTC. Translated: CASSQVAGTLYNEQFF.

Only one count was recorded for this clone. The chain uses TRBV12-3 or TRBV12-4 and TRBJ1-1, with D uncertain. This CDR3 spans 12 amino acids. The V gene lost 3 bases and the J gene lost 7 bases, with 9 bases spanning the gap. DNA of the CDR3: TGTGCCAGCAGTTTCAAGGCAGTTGAAGCTTTCTTT. Its protein product is CASSFKAVEAFF.

This clone was seen a single time. This chain links TRBV6-5 with TRBJ1-1; perhaps TRBD1 as D (6 bases). The CDR3 covers 14 residues. The V gene's germline CDR1 is MNHEY and CDR2 SVGAGI. V lost 2 bases to trimming and J lost 4 bases, with 11 bases between them. CDR3 in amino acids: CASSYGGPGTEAFF. As DNA, the CDR3 is TGTGCCAGCAGTTACGGGGGCCCGGGCACTGAAGCTTTCTTT.

The chain couples TRBV6-5 to TRBJ1-3; D is uncertain. The germline gives CDR1 MNHEY, CDR2 SVGAGI. There are 14 residues in the CDR3. Trimming removed 6 bases at V and 2 bases at J, with 11 bases between. CDR3 loop: CASSSTETGNTIYF. CDR3 DNA: TGTGCCAGCAGCTCTACAGAAACTGGAAACACCATATATTTT.

V usage is TRBV11-2 and J usage is TRBJ1-2; D is ambiguous. The germline V gene encodes CDR1 SGHAT and CDR2 FQNNGV. The CDR3 spans 14 residues. V lost 2 bases and J lost 3, with 10 bases in between. DNA for the CDR3: TGTGCCAGCAGCTTAAGTTTAGGCTACTATGGCTACACCTTC. It is translated as CASSLSLGYYGYTF.

The gene calls are TRBV10-3 and TRBJ1-3; weak D call: TRBD1 (5 bases). The CDR3 loop spans 13 amino acids. The germline V gene has CDR1 ENHRY and CDR2 SYGVKD. V was cut by 10 bases and J by 4 bases, with 14 bases left in between. CDR3 sequence: CATRRGAGNTIYF. The CDR3 DNA reads TGTGCCACCCGAAGAGGGGCGGGAAACACCATATATTTT.

The V call is TRBV3-1 (or the pseudogene TRBV3-2), the J call TRBJ2-2, with D tentatively TRBD2 (6 bases). This CDR3 contains 15 residues. Germline assignment: CDR1 LGHDT and CDR2 YNNKEL (reference sequence). With 1 base removed from V and 0 bases from J, the gap between germline ends came to 6 bases. CDR3 amino acids: CASSQAGANTGELFF. The CDR3 nucleotides read TGTGCCAGCAGCCAAGCGGGAGCGAACACCGGGGAGCTGTTTTTT.

The chain uses TRBV3-1 (or the pseudogene TRBV3-2) and TRBJ2-1; tentative D call: TRBD1 (6 bases). The CDR3 has 17 amino acids. Germline V lookup: CDR1 LGHDT, CDR2 YNNKEL (reference sequence). V lost 4 bases, J lost 8 bases, and 24 bases lay in between. CDR3: CASSPRPGVGVWDEQFF. In DNA form, the CDR3 reads TGTGCCAGCAGCCCGAGGCCAGGGGTTGGTGTCTGGGATGAGCAGTTCTTC.

J is TRBJ2-2 and V is TRBV7-2; D is ambiguous. CDR3 length: 16 amino acids. The germline V gene encodes CDR1 SGHTA and CDR2 FQGNSA. Trimming stripped 1 base from V and 1 base from J, with 10 bases between. The CDR3 loop is CASSLGWSLNTGELFF. DNA for the CDR3: TGTGCCAGCAGCTTAGGTTGGTCACTGAACACCGGGGAGCTGTTTTTT.

This CDR3 reads CASSERWDSPTNQPQHF. DNA for the CDR3: TGTGCCAGCAGTGAAAGGTGGGACAGTCCTACCAATCAGCCCCAGCATTTT. V and J are TRBV2 and TRBJ1-5; 7 bases line up with TRBD1. The CDR3 has 17 amino acids. The germline gives CDR1 SNHLY, CDR2 FYNNEI. J gave up 3 bases and V 2 bases, and 10 bases lay outside the gene matches.

J is TRBJ2-1 and V is TRBV4-3; 8 bases are shared with TRBD2. With V trimmed by 2 bases and J by 4 bases, 7 bases remained unmatched. The CDR3 totals 16 residues. Germline V lookup: CDR1 LGHNA, CDR2 YSLEER. The CDR3 sequence is CASSQLLAGVYNEQFF. CDR3 in DNA: TGCGCCAGCAGCCAATTGCTAGCGGGTGTGTACAATGAGCAGTTCTTC.

The chain combines TRBV2 with TRBJ2-5; 14 nucleotides line up with TRBD2. This CDR3 region has 16 residues. Trimming took 5 bases from V and 0 from J; bases not matched to a gene: 2. Germline assignment: CDR1 SNHLY and CDR2 FYNNEI. The CDR3 bases are TGTGCCAGCAGTCGACTAGCGGGAGGGAACCAAGAGACCCAGTACTTC. Its translation: CASSRLAGGNQETQYF.

This clone was detected a few times. This sequence joins TRBV2 and TRBJ2-2; D is ambiguous. This CDR3 is built from 13 residues. The germline V and J ends were trimmed by 9 bases and 2 bases, with 10 bases remaining between them. The germline V gene has CDR1 SNHLY and CDR2 FYNNEI. In nucleotides, the CDR3 is TGTGCCAGTTGTCCAACTAACACCGGGGAGCTGTTTTTT. Its protein is CASCPTNTGELFF. Drawing the rest from reference TRBV2 and TRBJ2-2, the complete variable domain is EPEVTQTPSHQVTQMGQEVILRCVPISNHLYFYWYRQILGQKVEFLVSFYNNEISEKSEIFDDQFSVERPDGSNFTLKIRSTKLEDSAMYFCASCPTNTGELFFGEGSRLTVL.

This chain links TRBV27 with TRBJ1-2; D is uncertain. The V end lost 4 bases, the J end lost 4 bases, and 13 bases lay between the germline ends. The CDR3 runs 14 residues. CDR1 and CDR2 from the germline V gene are MNHEY and SMNVEV (reference sequence). The CDR3 DNA sequence: TGTGCCAGCAGTTCCCTGGTGGGCCCCTATGGCTACACCTTC. Protein sequence: CASSSLVGPYGYTF.